Listed below are T cell receptor beta chains from one sample, sequenced in a study of blood T cell repertoires in COVID-19. Measured with immunoSEQ multiplex PCR; TCRdb has only the in-frame clones, and not every one. The data hold some 94,000 clones, with 84% observed a single time. The sample was peripheral blood. These receptors came from an older man with active or convalescent COVID-19. CDR3s include the opening cysteine and the closing phenylalanine or tryptophan. D genes are given only for firm matches. Expanded clones are given a class, and other clones once, few, many or no size at all.

v_call	d_call	j_call	clone_size	cdr3_aa	cdr3_nt
TRBV19	TRBD1	TRBJ1-1	-	CASSTGQGARITEAFF	TGTGCCAGTAGTACGGGACAGGGGGCGCGGATCACTGAAGCTTTCTTT
TRBV27	TRBD1	TRBJ1-5	-	CASSLTGQNNQPQHF	TGTGCCAGCAGTTTAACGGGACAGAACAATCAGCCCCAGCATTTT
TRBV6-6	-	TRBJ2-3	-	CASSYSVGTQYF	TGTGCCAGCAGTTACTCGGTCGGTACGCAGTATTTT
TRBV4-3	-	TRBJ2-2	-	CASSQDVTTSGPGELFF	TGCGCCAGCAGCCAAGATGTGACAACGAGCGGACCCGGGGAGCTGTTTTTT
TRBV9	TRBD1	TRBJ1-6	-	CASSPRTGNLDNSPLHF	TGTGCCAGCAGCCCCCGGACAGGGAATCTCGATAATTCACCCCTCCACTTT
TRBV7-2	-	TRBJ2-7	-	CASSLGAVYEQYF	TGTGCCAGCAGCTTAGGGGCCGTTTACGAGCAGTACTTC
TRBV28	-	TRBJ1-5	few	CASSPPPTYTDQPQHF	TGTGCCAGCAGCCCTCCCCCGACTTATACGGATCAGCCCCAGCATTTT
TRBV12-3/TRBV12-4	-	TRBJ1-2	once	CASSPSGYYGYTF	TGTGCCAGCAGCCCCTCGGGTTACTATGGCTACACCTTC
TRBV24-1	-	TRBJ1-2	-	CATSDPSLTGNYGYTF	TGTGCCACCAGTGATCCCTCACTCACGGGGAACTATGGCTACACCTTC
TRBV6-4	TRBD1	TRBJ2-1	-	CASSDSREVWRGQGTYNEQFF	TGTGCCAGCAGTGACAGTAGGGAGGTTTGGAGGGGACAGGGGACCTACAATGAGCAGTTCTTC
TRBV19	TRBD2	TRBJ2-3	once	CASRESGERDTQYF	TGTGCCAGTAGGGAAAGCGGGGAGAGAGATACGCAGTATTTT
TRBV7-9	-	TRBJ1-5	-	CASSRTDSNQPQHF	TGTGCCAGCAGCCGGACAGATAGCAATCAGCCCCAGCATTTT
TRBV28	-	TRBJ2-1	-	CASSLGASEQFF	TGTGCCAGCAGTTTAGGGGCAAGTGAGCAGTTCTTC
TRBV19	TRBD2	TRBJ2-3	-	CASSDPSGGTTDTQYF	TGTGCCAGTAGTGACCCCAGCGGGGGGACTACAGATACGCAGTATTTT
TRBV5-6	TRBD2	TRBJ2-2	-	CASSPRRGGRGGGELFF	TGTGCCAGCAGCCCCCGCCGGGGGGGCCGAGGTGGCGGGGAGCTGTTTTTT
TRBV12-3/TRBV12-4	TRBD1	TRBJ1-2	-	CASSLTGGYGYTF	TGTGCCAGCAGCCTGACAGGGGGCTATGGCTACACCTTC
TRBV7-2	-	TRBJ1-2	once	CASSLGVPGYGYTF	TGTGCCAGCAGCTTAGGGGTGCCAGGCTATGGCTACACCTTC
TRBV5-1	-	TRBJ1-1	-	CASSGQGGNTEAFF	TGCGCCAGCAGCGGGCAGGGCGGGAACACTGAAGCTTTCTTT
TRBV5-1	TRBD1	TRBJ1-4	-	CASSVGQTATNEKLFF	TGCGCCAGCAGCGTGGGACAGACTGCAACTAATGAAAAACTGTTTTTT
TRBV7-2	-	TRBJ1-3	few	CASMNSFSGNTIYF	TGTGCCAGCATGAACAGCTTCTCTGGAAACACCATATATTTT
TRBV6-5	-	TRBJ1-5	few	CASCTVQPQHF	TGTGCCAGTTGCACAGTGCAGCCCCAGCATTTT
TRBV5-5	TRBD1	TRBJ1-2	-	CASSISPGQAPDGYTF	TGTGCCAGCAGCATTAGCCCCGGACAGGCGCCAGATGGCTACACCTTC
TRBV2	-	TRBJ1-5	-	CASSVRSSNQPQHF	TGTGCCAGCAGTGTGAGGTCTAGCAATCAGCCCCAGCATTTT
TRBV29-1	TRBD2	TRBJ2-1	-	CSVEVAGRSWFF	TGCAGCGTTGAAGTAGCGGGGAGGAGTTGGTTCTTC
TRBV7-6	-	TRBJ1-1	-	CASSLVRNTEAFF	TGTGCCAGCAGCTTAGTCCGGAACACTGAAGCTTTCTTT
TRBV19	-	TRBJ2-7	-	CAFNLSYEQYF	TGTGCCTTTAATCTATCCTACGAGCAGTACTTC
TRBV15	TRBD2	TRBJ2-5	once	CATARGYKETQYF	TGTGCCACCGCGCGGGGGTACAAAGAGACCCAGTACTTC
TRBV7-2	TRBD2	TRBJ2-5	-	CASSLEAGGYQETQYF	TGTGCCAGCAGCTTAGAGGCGGGGGGGTACCAAGAGACCCAGTACTTC
TRBV19	-	TRBJ1-2	few	CASSPTGLDVYGYTF	TGTGCCAGTAGTCCCACGGGACTCGATGTCTATGGCTACACCTTC
TRBV28	TRBD1	TRBJ1-2	-	CASSFASTRGYYGYTF	TGTGCCAGCAGTTTTGCGTCCACCAGGGGGTACTATGGCTACACCTTC
TRBV6-5	-	TRBJ1-5	few	CASSYSSGQPQHF	TGTGCCAGCAGTTACTCGTCGGGGCAGCCCCAGCATTTT
TRBV27	-	TRBJ2-1	once	CASAVLGGYNEQFF	TGTGCCAGCGCCGTACTGGGGGGTTACAATGAGCAGTTCTTC
TRBV5-6	TRBD2	TRBJ2-2	-	CASSSGTGDSGELFF	TGTGCCAGCAGCAGCGGGACTGGGGACTCCGGGGAGCTGTTTTTT
TRBV28	-	TRBJ1-2	-	CASSSGGNYGYTF	TGTGCCAGCAGTTCGGGGGGTAACTATGGCTACACCTTC
TRBV2	TRBD1	TRBJ1-4	-	CASRIQGSYEKLFF	TGTGCCAGCAGGATACAGGGGAGCTATGAAAAACTGTTTTTT
TRBV28	-	TRBJ1-2	once	CASSLPRGGGGYTF	TGTGCCAGCTCCCTCCCACGGGGAGGTGGCGGCTACACCTTC
TRBV9	TRBD1	TRBJ2-2	-	CASSTEQGASGELFF	TGTGCCAGCAGCACAGAACAGGGGGCGTCCGGGGAGCTGTTTTTT
TRBV18	TRBD2	TRBJ2-1	-	CASSLNGAGSSYNEQFF	TGTGCCAGCTCCCTGAATGGAGCGGGGTCCTCCTACAATGAGCAGTTCTTC